There are many counts of the clone carrying this TCR beta chain. Antigen: not known. The study excluded patients with uncontrolled infection, other autoimmune disease, pregnancy or lactation. Diagnoses rested on clinical symptoms, serum thyroxine and TRAb, thyroid ultrasound and orbital computed tomography. The PBMCs studied were ones that came from about 10 ml fresh peripheral blood. This sample stems from a study of T cells in Graves' hyperthyroidism and ophthalmopathy. Study results and limitations: The majority of expanded thyroid clonotypes above 0.001 also appeared in blood.

Deletions cut 6 bases from V and 5 bases from J, with 9 bases between. The CDR3 is made up of 12 amino acids. Looked up from germline, CDR1 is PRHDT and CDR2 is FYEKMQ (reference sequence). TCR beta CDR3 regions were amplified from RNA. The study used the HTBI primer set for a first-round RT-PCR of the TCR CDR3. Each CDR3 protein gets one entry after TCRdb re-called the multiplex PCR reads with MiXCR. The table shows about 740,000 distinct CDR3 sequences, with 12% to 15% occurring only once. Sequencing was carried out using blood. The V call is TRBV13, the J call TRBJ2-3; TRBD1 or TRBD2 may be the D gene (5 bases each). The source of this sequence is a woman aged 18-29 years with Graves' hyperthyroidism. The CDR3 loop is CASSGGRDTQYF. DNA for the CDR3: TGTGCCAGCAGTGGGGGTAGAGATACGCAGTATTTT.